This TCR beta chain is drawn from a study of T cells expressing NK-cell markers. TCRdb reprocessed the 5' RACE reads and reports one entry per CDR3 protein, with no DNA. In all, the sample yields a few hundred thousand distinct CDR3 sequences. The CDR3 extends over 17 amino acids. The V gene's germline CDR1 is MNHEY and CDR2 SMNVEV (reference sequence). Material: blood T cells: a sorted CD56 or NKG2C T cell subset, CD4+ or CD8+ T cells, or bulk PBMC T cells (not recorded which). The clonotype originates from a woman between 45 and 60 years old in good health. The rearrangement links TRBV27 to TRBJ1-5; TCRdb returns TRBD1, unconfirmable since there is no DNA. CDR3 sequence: CASSSLRDRGRLQPQHF.